The sequence of this T cell receptor beta chain was determined in a study of cytomegalovirus exposure and HLA in healthy donors (dated 2017 in TCRdb). Some background on the complete study: In an earlier analysis of fewer than 750 of the donors, roughly 300 Gb of sequence data and 95 million to 130 million unique TCR beta sequences from approximately 180 million T cells were reported. An early release covering just under 650 HLA-typed donors comprised approximately 300 gigabases of sequencing data and approximately 80 million unique TCR sequences. Of the roughly 410 genotyped donors, roughly 80% were placed in the genetic ancestry cluster associated with self-reported Caucasian donors. The study was designed to test whether signatures of past pathogen exposure could be identified by cataloging public T cell receptors. Using immunosequencing, the study profiled T cell repertoires from 666 subjects and related those repertoires to cytomegalovirus serostatus. Besides the first cohort of roughly 700 subjects, a separate validation cohort made up of over 100 different subjects was used. The study combined high-throughput TCR immunosequencing, statistical association of individual TCRs with disease status, and machine learning to predict cytomegalovirus infection status. A later analysis re-analyzed previously published TCR beta repertoires from 600 to 850 donors and added high-resolution HLA genotyping to study TCR occurrence patterns. Rather than using new phenotypic data, the later analysis identified candidate immune exposures from TCR beta sequences and from how often those sequences occurred across donors. An earlier analysis of approximately 500 of the donors applied high-throughput TCR beta sequencing to assess whether each TCR beta V gene segment acted as functional or pseudogenic. Donor age, sex, ethnicity and CMV serostatus were compiled alongside the repertoire data. A later genetic analysis took genome-wide SNP genotypes for about 55% of the roughly 670 donors and used that subset as a discovery cohort. All discovery cohort repertoires had been generated on a single sequencing platform. Both class I and class II loci were covered by HLA typing, at four-digit resolution. The number of typed donors differed by locus: about 620-640 for A, B, C, DRB1 and DQB1; some 500 for DQA1; fewer than 610 for DPA1; and 400 to 480 for DPB1. A few DR-DQ haplotypes were handled as single units for association and clustering because linkage in the cohort was strong. Among about 410 genotyped donors of the cohort, an average of roughly 230,000 unique TCR beta nucleotide sequences was sequenced per donor, of which about 18% were non-productive. The paper's findings and limits, for the study overall: For the cohort, immune exposure information was limited to CMV serostatus. The study gave a list of under 200 TCR beta chains associated with cytomegalovirus. When HLA alleles, especially DR and DQ, strongly co-occurred, attributing TCR associations to individual alleles was difficult. V-gene and J-gene trimming of TCR beta chains was associated with a missense DCLRE1C variant in a later genetic analysis, and the association was replicated in an independent cohort. Three of the identified cytomegalovirus-associated TCR beta chains were confirmed in vitro to be specific for cytomegalovirus antigens. In an earlier analysis of around 600 of the donors, most TCR beta V segments were observed in productive rearrangements about 90% or about 30% of the time, broadly matching IMGT annotations. The authors suggested that the approach could potentially be generalized to other disease states and immunological phenotypes. In a later analysis, several top co-occurrence clusters were reported to appear linked to parvovirus B19, influenza, CMV and Epstein-Barr virus. Correlated functional status among segregating V segments might reflect linkage disequilibrium, but an unknown experimental factor could not be ruled out. Compared with equally common non-associated chains, HLA-associated TCR beta chains in a later analysis were more clonally expanded and had lower generation probabilities. The 87-base-pair reads could not distinguish some IMGT-functional V segments, including TRBV6-2 and TRBV6-3, so those segments were excluded. Only TCR beta chains were sequenced in this cohort, and the absence of alpha or paired-chain data limited detectable features. A cluster of highly shared sequence variants was judged likely to represent a technical artifact of the sequencing pipeline. According to a later genetic analysis, donors in an Asian-associated ancestry cluster had fewer N-insertions in productive TCRs than the approximately 630-donor mean. In a later analysis, most CMV-associated TCR beta chains were found to appear HLA-restricted, with HLA associations seemingly driven largely by CMV exposure. Sequencing depth was assumed to be roughly uniform across donors in the presence/absence analyses, though that assumption may not hold. Cytomegalovirus status was reported to be diagnosed by the classifier with high specificity and sensitivity in both the original and validation cohorts. Because counts were too low, approximately 15 rarely observed V segments, including chromosome 9 orphons, were excluded from the earlier analysis of roughly 580 of the donors. In a later analysis, the rate of TCR association differed among HLA loci, with DRB1 alleles having the most associated TCRs and HLA-C alleles having the fewest. A later analysis associated about 17,000 TCR beta sequences with specific HLA alleles at a false discovery rate of 0.05. Because HLA typing was missing for some donors at each locus, association tests included only the typed subset. A further reported finding was that TCR beta sequences accurately predicted the HLA-A and HLA-B alleles for most subjects in the first cohort. While some public TCRs were present in many individuals, most TCR sequences turned up only very rarely across donors.

The library was produced with the immunoSEQ multiplex PCR assay. For the multiplex PCR, a mixture combining 60 forward primers for TCR Vbeta segments and 13 reverse primers for TCR Jbeta segments was used. The CDR3 region of rearranged TCR beta genes was amplified from genomic DNA with a multiplex PCR assay. Amplified TCR beta libraries were sequenced as 87-base-pair reads on the Illumina HiSeq System. On the authors' methods: In a later analysis, tens of millions of unique TCR beta chains were counted across the roughly 610 repertoires, and around 11 million of these chains were shared by at least two donors. To remove PCR and sequencing errors, raw reads were error-corrected and collapsed into unique sequences using a nearest-neighbor algorithm that merged closely related sequences. CDR3 sequences were aligned to IMGT reference sequences to assign V, D and J gene segments. For a sequence to be retained, at least a six-nucleotide match to both a V gene segment and a J gene segment was required. A rearrangement counted as productive if the CDR3 had no stop codons and remained in frame with V and J, and every other rearrangement counted as non-productive. Following IMGT convention, CDR3 was defined as the stretch from the second conserved V-encoded cysteine to the conserved J-encoded phenylalanine. In an earlier analysis of more than 550 of the donors, sequences lacking an unambiguous match to a single V gene segment were excluded. An earlier analysis of about 600 of the donors called V segments functional above 56.7% productive rearrangements and segregating when the between-donor standard deviation exceeded 5%. To diagnose cytomegalovirus status from the catalog of TCR beta chain sequences, a statistical classification framework was built. In a later analysis, V and J genes were assigned by comparing TCR nucleotide sequences against IMGT/GENE-DB human TR gene sequences. A later analysis assigned CDR3 sequences and most-parsimonious VDJ recombination scenarios with the TCRdist pipeline. In a later analysis, every TCR beta chain was defined by the combination of its CDR3 amino acid sequence and its V-gene family, and reads without a unique V-gene family were dropped. In a later analysis, fewer than 600 highly shared, low-generation-probability nucleotide sequences were removed to address suspected cross-contamination and a sequencing artifact. In a later analysis, a clonal expansion index was calculated for each public chain from normalized within-repertoire ranks of inferred template counts. Generation probabilities in a later analysis came from a VDJ recombination model fitted to out-of-frame rearrangements, and those results were checked against IGoR. Hypergeometric tests were used in a later analysis to score TCR-TCR, TCR-HLA and TCR-CMV co-occurrence, with a repertoire-size bias correction applied to the TCR pairs. False discovery rates were estimated in a later analysis by permuting HLA or CMV assignments 20 times. A later analysis grouped co-occurring TCRs with DBSCAN, adding TCRdist sequence similarity when clustering within HLA-allele-positive subsets. For co-occurrence clustering, repertoires with fewer than 30,000 or more than 120,000 public chains were excluded, along with roughly 5 repertoires with anomalous nucleotide sharing. TCRdb's version of the immuneACCESS table is confined to in-frame rearrangements and falls short of the full clone set. An unresolved V gene accounts for under half of the shortfall where checked; the remainder is of unknown origin. From that table come the V and J calls and clone size; the DNA was used to work out D and trimming. In all, the sample holds approximately 140,000 clones, and around 80% of those were seen once. Roughly 1.9% of the sample goes to the ten largest clones.

Its CDR3 holds 15 amino acids, cysteine through phenylalanine. Only CDR3 DNA remains: 45 bases, in frame from the first base. Compared with germline, V lacks 8 bases and J lacks 2 bases; bases without a gene match: 8. As encoded in the germline V gene, CDR1 is ENHRY while CDR2 is SYGVKD. About this clone itself: It lacks a known antigen. No quality values exist for individual bases; no much larger clone is one base distant.

The cohort consisted of hundreds of healthy bone marrow donors. At the time of sampling, all cohort members were nominally healthy, though unrecorded immune exposures were likely present. The donor was CMV seronegative and was included in the group of around 320 seronegative cohort members. Each donor provided a peripheral blood sample, and peripheral blood mononuclear cells were used for TCR beta sequencing. Genomic DNA extraction from the blood cell samples was performed with the Qiagen DNeasy Blood Extraction Kit. The receptor's source is a man aged 35-49 years in good health and CMV-seronegative. Material: PBMCs. The chain is encoded by TRBV10-3 joined to TRBJ2-2; a stretch of 7 junction bases matches TRBD1. The DNA sequence reads TGTGCCATCTTATCCGGGACAGACAACACCGGGGAGCTGTTTTTT. Translated, it reads CAILSGTDNTGELFF.